Below are 25 T cell receptor beta chains sequenced from a single sample in a study of blood T cell repertoires in COVID-19. The protocol was immunoSEQ multiplex PCR, while the TCRdb copy is restricted to in-frame clones and leaves out a portion. Of roughly 130,000 clones listed, roughly 80% are singletons. Sequenced sample: peripheral blood. The receptors were sampled from a man in his fifties or sixties with acute or convalescent COVID-19.

V usage is TRBV6-4 and J usage is TRBJ2-3; TRBD1 might be the D (6 bases). The CDR3 covers 16 residues. Germline V CDR1 and CDR2: MRHNA, SNTAGT. The V end was cut by 6 bases, the J end by 0 bases, with 16 bases between. CDR3: CASSSRQATSTDTQYF. For the CDR3, the DNA is TGTGCCAGCAGCTCGCGACAGGCGACTAGCACAGATACGCAGTATTTT.

The chain links TRBV5-1 to TRBJ1-2; possibly TRBD1 for D (6 bases). CDR1 is SGHRS and CDR2 is YFSETQ in the germline V gene. This CDR3 region has 16 residues. V lost 0 bases to trimming and J lost 1 base, with 13 bases between them. The CDR3 DNA sequence: TGCGCCAGCAGCTTGGTGGGGGGGCCCTATAACTATGGCTACACCTTC. Encoded protein: CASSLVGGPYNYGYTF. Full variable domain (remainder filled in from reference TRBV5-1 and TRBJ1-2): KAGVTQTPRYLIKTRGQQVTLSCSPISGHRSVSWYQQTPGQGLQFLFEYFSETQRNKGNFPGRFSGRQFSNSRSEMNVSTLELGDSALYLCASSLVGGPYNYGYTFGSGTRLTVV.

The V call is TRBV21-1, the J call TRBJ2-7; the tabulated D call, TRBD1, remains unverified against the DNA. TRBV21-1 has pseudogene status. This CDR3 is 21 amino acids long. DNA of the CDR3: TGTGCCAGCAGCAAAGTCTTGGATCCAGGGTATAGTTTCTCGATGGGTTGCGAGCAGTACTTC. Translating it yields CASSKVLDPGYSFSMGCEQYF.

CDR3 sequence (DNA): TGCGCCAGCAGTGGGTCAGAGTACAATGAGCAGTTCTTC. This codes for CASSGSEYNEQFF. The rearrangement links TRBV10-1 to TRBJ2-1; D gene uncertain. Germline V gene sequence: CDR1 WNHNN, CDR2 SYGVQD (reference sequence). The CDR3 spans 13 residues. The ends were cut back, 4 bases at V and 4 bases at J, with 8 bases in the middle.

V and J are TRBV5-1 and TRBJ1-1, with a tentative D call TRBD1 (5 bases). Per germline, CDR1 SGHRS and CDR2 YFSETQ. Trimming cost V 1 base and J 4 bases, with 17 bases left between them. The CDR3 has 16 residues. DNA for the CDR3: TGCGCCAGCAGCTTGTCCCCCTCGGGGGTCTTCACTGAAGCTTTCTTT. Encoded protein: CASSLSPSGVFTEAFF. Full variable domain (outside the CDR3, taken from reference TRBV5-1 and TRBJ1-1): KAGVTQTPRYLIKTRGQQVTLSCSPISGHRSVSWYQQTPGQGLQFLFEYFSETQRNKGNFPGRFSGRQFSNSRSEMNVSTLELGDSALYLCASSLSPSGVFTEAFFGQGTRLTVV.

The CDR3: CAISTDRGLSEKLFF. CDR3 bases: TGTGCCATCAGTACGGACAGGGGGCTAAGCGAAAAACTGTTTTTT. The chain combines TRBV10-3 with TRBJ1-4; 11 nucleotides match TRBD1. CDR3 size: 15 residues. Looked up from germline, CDR1 is ENHRY and CDR2 is SYGVKD. Trimming at V came to 5 bases and at J to 8 bases, leaving 7 bases not matched to a gene.

CDR3 nucleotide sequence: TGTGCCAGCAAGAATGGGGGGTATGGCTACACCTTC. This gives the protein CASKNGGYGYTF. The J gene is TRBJ1-2, the V gene TRBV25-1; tentative D call: TRBD1 (5 bases). Looked up from germline, CDR1 is MGHDK and CDR2 is SYGVNS. Trimming took off 7 bases at V and 5 bases at J, with 11 bases between the two ends. CDR3 size: 12 residues.

The chain joins TRBV7-2 to TRBJ1-4; 7 bases match TRBD1. V trimming: 2 bases; J trimming: 10 bases; junction bases outside the gene matches: 4. The length of the CDR3 is 13 residues. Germline V CDR1 and CDR2: SGHTA, FQGNSA. CDR3 amino acids: CASSLKYRGKLFF. CDR3 bases: TGTGCCAGCAGCTTAAAATACAGGGGAAAACTGTTTTTT.

The chain joins TRBV29-1 to TRBJ1-2; D call uncertain. The germline V gene encodes CDR1 SQVTM and CDR2 ANQGSEA. The V end lost 1 base, the J end lost 5 bases, and 14 bases lay between the germline ends. This CDR3 has 14 residues. In DNA, the CDR3 is TGCAGCGTTGAAGTACGGGAACCCTATTATGGCTACACCTTC. Its translation is CSVEVREPYYGYTF.

The chain joins TRBV29-1 to TRBJ1-2, with TRBD1 matching 9 bases. V lost 6 bases, J lost 4 bases, and 12 bases stayed unmatched. This CDR3 comprises 15 residues. CDR1 and CDR2 (germline): SQVTM, ANQGSEA. The CDR3 nucleotides are TGCAGCGTCACAGGGGGCGCGGGCCTTGGCTATGGCTACACCTTC. Translated, it gives CSVTGGAGLGYGYTF.

V is TRBV24-1 and J is TRBJ2-3; 9 bases map to TRBD2. The CDR3 runs 16 residues. CDR1 KGHDR and CDR2 SFDVKD come from the germline V gene. J was trimmed by 3 bases and V by 7 bases; bases with no gene match: 10. DNA of the CDR3: TGTGCCACCAGGGGCCTGAGCGGGGGGACGACAGATACGCAGTATTTT. Its protein product is CATRGLSGGTTDTQYF.

This chain links TRBV5-1 with TRBJ1-1; TRBD1 matches 8 bases. The CDR3 contains 14 residues. Germline V lookup: CDR1 SGHRS, CDR2 YFSETQ. V was clipped by 3 bases and J by 5 bases; unmatched bases: 6. The CDR3 here is CASSSGQVTTEAFF. The CDR3 region has the DNA TGCGCCAGCAGCTCGGGACAGGTTACGACTGAAGCTTTCTTT.

The chain combines TRBV4-1 with TRBJ2-2; D might be TRBD1 (5 bases). V was cut by 2 bases and J by 5 bases, with 15 bases left in between. Germline-derived CDR1 and CDR2 are MGHRA and YSYEKL. This CDR3 is built from 16 residues. CDR3 in DNA: TGCGCCAGCAGCCAACTGACCGTGGACAAGACCGGGGAGCTGTTTTTT. Its protein product is CASSQLTVDKTGELFF.

The chain carries TRBV21-1 and TRBJ1-2; the tabulated D call, TRBD1, remains unverified against the DNA. TRBV21-1 is given as a pseudogene. The CDR3 is 14 amino acids. The CDR3 sequence: CASSKRNRLGGYTF. CDR3 nucleotide sequence: TGTGCCAGCAGCAAGAGGAACAGGCTGGGTGGCTACACCTTC.

This sequence joins TRBV5-1 and TRBJ2-3; 8 bases fit TRBD1. The length of the CDR3 is 15 residues. The germline CDR1 and CDR2 sequences are SGHRS and YFSETQ. Unmatched junction bases numbered 4, after V lost 4 bases and J lost 0 bases. CDR3 sequence: CASSRGQASTDTQYF. The CDR3 region has the DNA TGCGCCAGCAGCAGGGGACAGGCTAGCACAGATACGCAGTATTTT. Complete variable domain (other parts from reference TRBV5-1 and TRBJ2-3): KAGVTQTPRYLIKTRGQQVTLSCSPISGHRSVSWYQQTPGQGLQFLFEYFSETQRNKGNFPGRFSGRQFSNSRSEMNVSTLELGDSALYLCASSRGQASTDTQYFGPGTRLTVL.

CDR3 sequence (DNA): TGTGCCAGCAGTGAAGCTTTTGGAGGGGCTGCACGACATACGCAGTATTTT. It translates to CASSEAFGGAARHTQYF. The chain uses TRBV2 and TRBJ2-3, with a possible D match to TRBD2 (6 bases). V shed 0 bases and J shed 7 bases, with 20 bases lying between them. CDR3 length equals 17 residues. Germline V gene data show CDR1 as SNHLY and CDR2 as FYNNEI.

Written as DNA, the CDR3 is TGCGCCAGCAGCTTGGACCCAGGGGGTGTCACAGATACGCAGTATTTT. Its translation: CASSLDPGGVTDTQYF. V and J are TRBV5-1 and TRBJ2-3; 7 bases match TRBD1. The trim removed 0 bases at V and 2 bases at J, leaving 6 bases unmatched. Germline V gene lookup returns CDR1 SGHRS and CDR2 YFSETQ. CDR3 length equals 16 residues.

The V call is TRBV5-1, the J call TRBJ1-2, with 9 bases identical to TRBD1. Germline CDR1 is SGHRS and CDR2 is YFSETQ. The CDR3 runs 16 residues. V lost 0 bases, J lost 4 bases, and 7 bases stayed unmatched. The CDR3: CASSLAGGQGGYGYTF. DNA of the CDR3: TGCGCCAGCAGCTTGGCCGGGGGACAGGGAGGCTATGGCTACACCTTC.

J is TRBJ1-2 and V is TRBV6-5, with D perhaps matching TRBD1 (6 bases). Trimming took off 11 bases at V and 5 bases at J, with 15 bases between the two ends. CDR1 is MNHEY, CDR2 SVGAGI, per germline. The CDR3 totals 12 residues. The CDR3 region is CAAVTGGYGYTF. The CDR3 DNA reads as TGTGCCGCCGTGACAGGCGGATATGGCTACACCTTC.

This chain's CDR3 is CAISGLAGDTQETQYF. The DNA of the CDR3 is TGTGCCATCAGTGGACTAGCGGGGGATACCCAAGAGACCCAGTACTTC. The rearrangement joins TRBV10-3 to TRBJ2-5; 12 positions agree with TRBD2. This CDR3 region has 16 residues. V shed 4 bases and J 1 base; nucleotides not matched to a gene: 4. Germline lookup yields CDR1 ENHRY and CDR2 SYGVKD.

This chain connects TRBV19 to TRBJ1-1; weak D call: TRBD1 (6 bases). The CDR3 has 14 amino acids. The V gene lost 7 bases and the J gene lost 1 base, with 13 bases spanning the gap. CDR1 and CDR2 (germline): LNHDA, SQIVND (reference sequence). CDR3 loop: CASIRGRANTEAFF. CDR3 coding DNA: TGTGCCAGTATCAGGGGCCGAGCGAACACTGAAGCTTTCTTT. Combining the CDR3 with reference TRBV19 and TRBJ1-1 gives the whole variable domain DGGITQSPKYLFRKEGQNVTLSCEQNLNHDAMYWYRQDPGQGLRLIYYSQIVNDFQKGDIAEGYSVSREKKESFPLTVTSAQKNPTAFYLCASIRGRANTEAFFGQGTRLTVV.

Notes on this clone: This same CDR3 is encoded by further DNA sequences in the sample. This chain links TRBV27 with TRBJ1-5; a possible D gene is TRBD1 (6 bases). The germline V gene has CDR1 MNHEY and CDR2 SMNVEV (reference sequence). The CDR3 is 14 residues long. Trimming stripped 1 base from V and 6 bases from J, with 10 bases between. The CDR3 protein is CASSLLGGGQPQHF. CDR3 coding DNA: TGTGCCAGCAGTTTATTAGGGGGGGGTCAGCCCCAGCATTTT.

CDR3 region: CAWSARVGTGLNTEAFF. The CDR3 region has the DNA TGTGCCTGGAGCGCCCGGGTCGGGACAGGGTTGAACACTGAAGCTTTCTTT. This chain links TRBV30 with TRBJ1-1; 9 nucleotides align to TRBD1. Germline CDR1 and CDR2: GTSNPN and SVGIG (reference sequence). V dropped 3 bases and J dropped 0; count of bases not matched to a gene: 11. This CDR3 is 17 amino acids long.

The J gene is TRBJ2-7, the V gene TRBV6-2 or TRBV6-3; the D is unclear. The length of the CDR3 is 11 residues. Germline V gene lookup returns CDR1 MNHEY and CDR2 SVGEGT. With 4 bases removed from V and 6 bases from J, the gap between germline ends came to 7 bases. The CDR3 DNA reads as TGTGCCAGCAGTTCGTTGTCCGAGCAGTACGTC. Translated, it gives CASSSLSEQYV.

The chain carries TRBV18 and TRBJ1-5; weak D call: TRBD1 (6 bases). Germline assignment: CDR1 KGHSH and CDR2 LQKENI. Trimming shortened V by 3 bases and J by 7 bases, and 13 bases separated the two germline ends. This CDR3 is built from 14 residues. The CDR3 region is CASSPSGEGQPQHF. The CDR3 nucleotides are TGTGCCAGCTCACCCTCAGGGGAGGGCCAGCCCCAGCATTTT.